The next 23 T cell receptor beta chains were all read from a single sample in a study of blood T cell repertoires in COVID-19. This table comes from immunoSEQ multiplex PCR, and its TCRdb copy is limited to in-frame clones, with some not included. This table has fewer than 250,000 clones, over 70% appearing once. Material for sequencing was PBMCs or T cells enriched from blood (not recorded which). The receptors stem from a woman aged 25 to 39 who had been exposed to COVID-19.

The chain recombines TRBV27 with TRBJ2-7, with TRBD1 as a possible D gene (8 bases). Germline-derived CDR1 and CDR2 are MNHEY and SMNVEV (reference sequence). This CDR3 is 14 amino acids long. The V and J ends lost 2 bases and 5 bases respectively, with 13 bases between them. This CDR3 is CASSLGQGGDEQYF. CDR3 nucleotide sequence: TGTGCCAGCAGTTTAGGACAGGGAGGGGACGAGCAGTACTTC.

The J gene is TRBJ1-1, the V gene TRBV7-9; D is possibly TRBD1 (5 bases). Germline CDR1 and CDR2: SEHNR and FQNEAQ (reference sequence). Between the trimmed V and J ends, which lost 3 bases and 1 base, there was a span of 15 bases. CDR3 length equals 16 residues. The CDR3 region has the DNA TGTGCCAGCAGCTTCCACCGGGGGATCCAGAACACTGAAGCTTTCTTT. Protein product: CASSFHRGIQNTEAFF.

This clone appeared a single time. CDR3 loop: CASSQDGREVDEQFF. For the CDR3, the DNA is TGCGCCAGCAGCCAAGACGGGCGGGAGGTGGATGAGCAGTTCTTC. The chain joins TRBV4-1 to TRBJ2-1, with TRBD2 matching 8 bases. Trimming took 0 bases from V and 8 from J; bases not matched to a gene: 6. The CDR3 sequence is 15 residues long. Germline V gene lookup returns CDR1 MGHRA and CDR2 YSYEKL.

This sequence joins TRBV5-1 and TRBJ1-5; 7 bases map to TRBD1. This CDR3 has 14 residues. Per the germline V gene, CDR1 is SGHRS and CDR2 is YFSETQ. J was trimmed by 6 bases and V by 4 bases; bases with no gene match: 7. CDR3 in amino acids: CASSQTGSGQPQHF. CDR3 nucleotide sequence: TGCGCCAGCAGCCAGACAGGGTCGGGTCAGCCCCAGCATTTT.

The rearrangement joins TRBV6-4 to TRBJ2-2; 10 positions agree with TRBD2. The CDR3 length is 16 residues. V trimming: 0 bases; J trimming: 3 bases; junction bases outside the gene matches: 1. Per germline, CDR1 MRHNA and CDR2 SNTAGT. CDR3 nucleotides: TGTGCCAGCAGTGACTCCGGGACTAGCGACACCGGGGAGCTGTTTTTT. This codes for CASSDSGTSDTGELFF.

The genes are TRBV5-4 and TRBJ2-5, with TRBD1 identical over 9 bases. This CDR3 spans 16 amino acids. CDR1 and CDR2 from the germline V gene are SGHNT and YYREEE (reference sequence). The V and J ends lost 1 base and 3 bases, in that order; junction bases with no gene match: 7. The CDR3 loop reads CASSLPGTGTKETQYF. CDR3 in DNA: TGTGCCAGCAGCTTGCCCGGGACAGGGACTAAAGAGACCCAGTACTTC.

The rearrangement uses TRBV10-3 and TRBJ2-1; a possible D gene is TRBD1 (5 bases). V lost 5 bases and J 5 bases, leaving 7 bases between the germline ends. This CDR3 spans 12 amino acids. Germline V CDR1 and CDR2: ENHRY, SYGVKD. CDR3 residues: CAISQTDNEQFF. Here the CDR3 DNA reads TGTGCCATCAGTCAGACAGACAATGAGCAGTTCTTC.

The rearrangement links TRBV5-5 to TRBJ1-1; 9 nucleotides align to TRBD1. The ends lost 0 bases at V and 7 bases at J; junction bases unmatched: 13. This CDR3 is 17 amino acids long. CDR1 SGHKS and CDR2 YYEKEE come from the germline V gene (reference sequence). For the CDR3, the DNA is TGTGCCAGCAGCTTGGCCGGAAGGGGACAGGGAAAGAGTGAAGCTTTCTTT. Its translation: CASSLAGRGQGKSEAFF.

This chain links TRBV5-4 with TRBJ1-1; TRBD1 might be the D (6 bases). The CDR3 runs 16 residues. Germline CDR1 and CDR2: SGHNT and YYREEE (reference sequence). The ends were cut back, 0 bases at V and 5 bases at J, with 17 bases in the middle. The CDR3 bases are TGTGCCAGCAGCTTGGATTCAGGGGTTAAAGGGACTGAAGCTTTCTTT. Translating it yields CASSLDSGVKGTEAFF.

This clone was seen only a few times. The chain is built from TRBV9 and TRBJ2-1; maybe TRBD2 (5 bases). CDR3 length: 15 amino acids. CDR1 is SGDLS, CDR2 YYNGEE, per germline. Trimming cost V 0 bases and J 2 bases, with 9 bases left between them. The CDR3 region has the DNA TGTGCCAGCAGCGTAGATGGAGGCCCCTACAATGAGCAGTTCTTC. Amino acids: CASSVDGGPYNEQFF.

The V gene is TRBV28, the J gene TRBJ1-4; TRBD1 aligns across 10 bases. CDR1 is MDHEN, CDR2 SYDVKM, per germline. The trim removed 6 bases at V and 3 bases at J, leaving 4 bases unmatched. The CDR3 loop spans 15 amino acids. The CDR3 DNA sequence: TGTGCCAGCAGCCGACAGGGGGCTGCTAATGAAAAACTGTTTTTT. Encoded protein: CASSRQGAANEKLFF.

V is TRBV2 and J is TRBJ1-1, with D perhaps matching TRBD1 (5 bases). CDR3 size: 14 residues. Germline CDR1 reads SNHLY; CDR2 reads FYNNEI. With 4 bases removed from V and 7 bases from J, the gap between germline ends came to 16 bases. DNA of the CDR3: TGTGCCAGCAGTGTGGACAAGTCCCACCGTGAAGCTTTCTTT. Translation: CASSVDKSHREAFF.

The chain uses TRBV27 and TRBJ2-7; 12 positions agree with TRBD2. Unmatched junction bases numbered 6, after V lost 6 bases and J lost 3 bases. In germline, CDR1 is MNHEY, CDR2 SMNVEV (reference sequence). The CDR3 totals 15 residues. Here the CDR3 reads CASRVGLAGLYEQYF. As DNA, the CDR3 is TGTGCCAGCAGAGTCGGACTAGCGGGACTCTACGAGCAGTACTTC.

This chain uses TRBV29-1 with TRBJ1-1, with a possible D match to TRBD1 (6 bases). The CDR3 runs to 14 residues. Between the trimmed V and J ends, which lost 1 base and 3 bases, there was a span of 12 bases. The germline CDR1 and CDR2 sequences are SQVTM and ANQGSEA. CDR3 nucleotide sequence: TGCAGCGTTGAAGTCCTGGCAGGGGACACTGAAGCTTTCTTT. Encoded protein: CSVEVLAGDTEAFF.

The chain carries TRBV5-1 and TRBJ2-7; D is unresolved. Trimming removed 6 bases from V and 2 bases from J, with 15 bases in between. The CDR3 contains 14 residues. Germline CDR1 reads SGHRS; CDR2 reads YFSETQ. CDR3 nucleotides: TGCGCCAGCAATGGTGCTAAGCCCCCCTACGAGCAGTACTTC. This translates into CASNGAKPPYEQYF.

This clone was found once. CDR3 sequence (DNA): TGTGCCAGCAGCCCAACGCCCCGCAGCGCGGAGACCCAGTACTTC. Its protein is CASSPTPRSAETQYF. The chain is built from TRBV7-3 and TRBJ2-5; the D is unclear. V was clipped by 5 bases and J by 5 bases, with 18 bases between them. The CDR3 sequence is 15 residues long. Germline loops: CDR1 SGHTA, CDR2 FQGTGA.

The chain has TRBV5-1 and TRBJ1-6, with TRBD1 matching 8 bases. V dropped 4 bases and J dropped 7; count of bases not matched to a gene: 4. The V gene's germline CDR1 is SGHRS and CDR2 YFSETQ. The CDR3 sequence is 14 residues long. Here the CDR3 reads CASSRQGHNSPLHF. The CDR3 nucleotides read TGCGCCAGCAGCCGACAGGGGCACAATTCACCCCTCCACTTT.

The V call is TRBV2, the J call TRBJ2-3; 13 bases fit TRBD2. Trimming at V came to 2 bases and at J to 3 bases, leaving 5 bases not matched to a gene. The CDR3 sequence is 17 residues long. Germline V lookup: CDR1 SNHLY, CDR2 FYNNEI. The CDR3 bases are TGTGCCAGCAGTGAAAGGACTAGCGGGAGTTTAACAGATACGCAGTATTTT. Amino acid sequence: CASSERTSGSLTDTQYF.

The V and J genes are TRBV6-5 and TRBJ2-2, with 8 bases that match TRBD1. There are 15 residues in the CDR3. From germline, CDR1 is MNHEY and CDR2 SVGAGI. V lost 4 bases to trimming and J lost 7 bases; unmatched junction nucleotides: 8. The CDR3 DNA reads TGTGCCAGCAGTTCATTCGGGACAGGCTACGGGGAGCTGTTTTTT. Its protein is CASSSFGTGYGELFF.

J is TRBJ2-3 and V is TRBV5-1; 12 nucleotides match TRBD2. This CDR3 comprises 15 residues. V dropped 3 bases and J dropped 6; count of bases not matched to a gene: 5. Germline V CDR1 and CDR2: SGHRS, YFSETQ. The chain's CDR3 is CASSSTSGSPDTQYF. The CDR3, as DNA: TGCGCCAGCAGCTCGACTAGCGGGAGCCCGGATACGCAGTATTTT.

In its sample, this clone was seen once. CDR3 region: CASSLEGGRYTEAFF. The CDR3 DNA is TGTGCCAGCAGCTTAGAAGGAGGGAGGTACACTGAAGCTTTCTTT. The chain couples TRBV7-2 to TRBJ1-1; D unclear. V shed 1 base and J shed 3 bases, with 12 bases lying between them. Germline assignment: CDR1 SGHTA and CDR2 FQGNSA. CDR3 length: 15 amino acids.

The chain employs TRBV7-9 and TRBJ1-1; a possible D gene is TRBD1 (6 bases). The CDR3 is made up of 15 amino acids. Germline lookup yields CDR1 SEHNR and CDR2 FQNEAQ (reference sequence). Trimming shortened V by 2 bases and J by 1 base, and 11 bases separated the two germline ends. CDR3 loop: CASSLKGGPNTEAFF. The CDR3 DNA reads TGTGCCAGCAGCTTAAAGGGGGGGCCGAACACTGAAGCTTTCTTT.

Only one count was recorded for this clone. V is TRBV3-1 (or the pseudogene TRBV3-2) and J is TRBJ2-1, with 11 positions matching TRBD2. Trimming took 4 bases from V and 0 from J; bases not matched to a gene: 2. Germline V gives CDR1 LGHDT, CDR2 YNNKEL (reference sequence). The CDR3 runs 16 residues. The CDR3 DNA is TGTGCCAGCAGCCCTACTAGCGGGAGCTCCTACAATGAGCAGTTCTTC. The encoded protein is CASSPTSGSSYNEQFF.